The TCR beta chain described here comes from a study of blood T cell repertoires in COVID-19. Germline V lookup: CDR1 LNHNV, CDR2 YYDKDF (reference sequence). This CDR3 spans 15 amino acids. V gave up 7 bases and J gave up 5 bases, with 21 bases separating them. TCRdb's table, derived via immunoSEQ multiplex PCR, lists solely in-frame clones and lacks some. Here the sample spans about 200,000 clones, 80% to 90% being singletons. Two negative PCRs, clearance, or symptom resolution were required of recovered Cohort 3 donors. The specimen was PBMCs or T cells enriched from blood (not recorded which). The sequence was obtained from a woman aged 18-30 years who had recovered from COVID-19. J is TRBJ2-7 and V is TRBV15, with D hard to call. The CDR3 here is CATTPAVGSLDEQYF. CDR3 in DNA: TGTGCCACCACCCCCGCGGTCGGAAGTTTGGACGAGCAGTACTTC.